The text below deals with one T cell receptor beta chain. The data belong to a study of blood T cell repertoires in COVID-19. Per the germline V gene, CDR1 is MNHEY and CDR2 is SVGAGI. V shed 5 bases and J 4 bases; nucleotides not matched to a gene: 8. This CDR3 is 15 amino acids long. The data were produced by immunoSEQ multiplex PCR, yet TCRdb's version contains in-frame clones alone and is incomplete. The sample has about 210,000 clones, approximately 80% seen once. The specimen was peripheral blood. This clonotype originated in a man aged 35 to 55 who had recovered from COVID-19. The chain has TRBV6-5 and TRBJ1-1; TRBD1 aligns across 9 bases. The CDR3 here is CASSRRQGGGTEAFF. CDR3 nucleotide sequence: TGTGCCAGCAGTCGAAGACAGGGGGGGGGCACTGAAGCTTTCTTT.